A selection of T cell receptor beta chains follows, all from one sample in a study of T cell repertoires in cytomegalovirus infection. TCRdb re-called the reads with MiXCR, one entry per CDR3 protein. Of a few hundred thousand distinct CDR3 sequences listed, roughly 13% are singletons. The material sequenced was PBMCs. These receptors originate from a human donor in good health (CMV status not recorded). Some clones in this sample may be carry-over from other donors' samples. The CDR3 runs from the conserved cysteine through the conserved F or W. The order of the fields is clone size, D gene, J gene, V gene, CDR3 protein, CDR3 DNA. The D gene is left open where the match is weak. Clone size is shown for a subset of rows, as once, few, many or a class of expanded clone.

>.|.|TRBJ2-5|TRBV20-1
CSAPGFKRETQYF
TGCAGTGCCCCAGGGTTCAAACGGGAGACCCAGTACTTC
>many|.|TRBJ1-1|TRBV7-2
CASSLVGRRSPTEAFF
TGTGCCAGCAGCTTAGTGGGCCGCCGCAGCCCCACTGAAGCTTTCTTT
>many|.|TRBJ1-4|TRBV25-1
CASSEYRDNPVEKLFF
TGTGCCAGCAGTGAATATCGGGACAACCCGGTGGAAAAACTGTTTTTT
>.|.|TRBJ2-2|TRBV20-1
CSAKLAPRNGELFF
TGCAGTGCCAAACTAGCCCCAAGGAACGGGGAGCTGTTTTTT
>few|.|TRBJ2-1|TRBV7-7
CASSLEESSEQFF
TGTGCCAGCAGCTTAGAAGAGTCCAGTGAGCAGTTCTTC
>many|.|TRBJ2-2|TRBV7-2
CASSPPRGLDPGELFF
TGTGCCAGCAGTCCCCCTCGAGGGCTAGATCCCGGGGAGCTGTTTTTT
>few|.|TRBJ1-2|TRBV6-1
CASSEGSGEKYDGYTF
TGTGCCAGCAGTGAAGGCTCAGGGGAAAAATATGATGGCTACACCTTC
>few|TRBD2|TRBJ2-7|TRBV20-1
CSASGQRGYEQYF
TGCAGTGCTAGTGGCCAGCGGGGGTACGAGCAGTACTTC
>.|.|TRBJ2-2|TRBV5-1
CASSFPGLGPENTGELFF
TGCGCCAGCAGCTTTCCGGGGCTGGGCCCCGAGAACACCGGGGAGCTGTTTTTT
>few|TRBD1|TRBJ1-1|TRBV5-1
CASSRASVTGGRGAFF
TGCGCCAGCAGCCGGGCGTCTGTGACAGGGGGTCGAGGCGCTTTCTTT
>many|TRBD1|TRBJ2-7|TRBV6-5
CASSYSLNGQVAYEQYF
TGTGCCAGCAGTTACTCCCTCAACGGACAGGTTGCCTACGAGCAGTACTTC
>.|TRBD1|TRBJ1-2|TRBV29-1
CSVERGQGSGYTF
TGCAGCGTTGAAAGGGGACAGGGGAGCGGCTACACCTTC
>many|TRBD1|TRBJ2-4|TRBV7-2
CASSAITGANIQYF
TGTGCCAGCAGCGCAATTACAGGGGCGAACATTCAGTACTTC
>.|.|TRBJ2-1|TRBV5-5
CASQRSKYNEQFF
TGTGCCAGCCAGCGGAGTAAGTACAATGAGCAGTTCTTC
>.|TRBD2|TRBJ2-1|TRBV4-2
CASSQQHGRANNEQFF
TGTGCCAGCAGCCAACAACACGGGAGGGCCAACAATGAGCAGTTCTTC
>many|TRBD2|TRBJ2-3|TRBV7-8
CASNPLSGKKDTQYF
TGTGCCAGCAACCCCCTGAGCGGGAAAAAGGATACGCAGTATTTT
>.|.|TRBJ2-3|TRBV28
CASSSPGISSTDTQYF
TGTGCCAGCAGTTCGCCAGGGATCTCTAGCACAGATACGCAGTATTTT
>few|.|TRBJ2-2|TRBV9
CASSVGGQAFGELFF
TGTGCCAGCAGCGTAGGGGGTCAGGCCTTCGGGGAGCTGTTTTTT
>once|.|TRBJ2-7|TRBV28
CASSSLVEVGYEQYF
TGTGCCAGCAGTTCATTAGTAGAAGTCGGCTACGAGCAGTACTTC
>.|TRBD1|TRBJ1-5|TRBV28
CASTTGGGNQPQRF
TGTGCCAGCACGACAGGGGGCGGCAATCAGCCCCAGCGTTTT
>.|.|TRBJ2-2|TRBV6-5
CASGGARVDNTGELFF
TGTGCCAGCGGGGGGGCGAGGGTAGATAACACCGGGGAGCTGTTTTTT
>many|.|TRBJ1-1|TRBV7-6
CASSLGQALSNTEAFF
TGTGCCAGCAGCTTAGGACAGGCCCTATCGAACACTGAAGCTTTCTTT
>.|.|TRBJ1-2|TRBV7-9
CASSLETAGYTF
TGTGCCAGCAGCTTGGAGACAGCGGGCTACACCTTC
>many|.|TRBJ1-1|TRBV28
CASSPRGGFAEAFF
TGTGCCAGCAGCCCTCGAGGGGGGTTTGCTGAAGCTTTCTTT
>many|TRBD2|TRBJ2-7|TRBV7-2
CASSLGLVEQYF
TGTGCCAGCAGCCTGGGACTAGTCGAGCAGTACTTC
>many|.|TRBJ1-3|TRBV7-2
CASSSQATRGNTIYF
TGTGCCAGCAGCTCACAGGCGACGCGGGGAAACACCATATATTTT
>.|.|TRBJ1-1|TRBV7-3
CASSLLPNTEAFF
TGTGCCAGCAGCTTATTACCGAACACTGAAGCTTTCTTT
>.|.|TRBJ1-1|TRBV28
CASTLGNTEAFF
TGTGCCAGCACCCTGGGGAACACTGAAGCTTTCTTT
>many|.|TRBJ2-6|TRBV4-2
CASSQSLLASFSGANVLTF
TGTGCCAGCAGCCAATCCCTGCTAGCGAGTTTCTCTGGGGCCAACGTCCTGACTTTC
>many|.|TRBJ2-3|TRBV7-2
CASSLRRRTDTQYF
TGTGCCAGCAGCTTACGAAGACGCACAGATACGCAGTATTTT
>few|.|TRBJ2-7|TRBV6-1
CASIRGPDPSYEQYF
TGTGCCAGCATTCGGGGTCCGGACCCTTCCTACGAGCAGTACTTC
>few|.|TRBJ2-5|TRBV5-1
CASSLPDYEEPETQYF
TGCGCCAGCAGCTTGCCTGACTATGAGGAACCCGAGACCCAGTACTTC
>few|.|TRBJ2-7|TRBV4-1
CASSHFSGGDYEQYF
TGCGCCAGCAGCCACTTCTCAGGAGGGGACTACGAGCAGTACTTC
>many|.|TRBJ2-1|TRBV7-2
CASKYGVDEQFF
TGTGCCAGCAAATACGGGGTGGATGAGCAGTTCTTC